The 11 T cell receptor beta chains below come from one sample, sequenced in a study of blood T cell repertoires in COVID-19. Assay used: immunoSEQ multiplex PCR; TCRdb lists only in-frame clones, some missing. The sample comprises under 55,000 clones, around 90% of which are singletons, and about 3.8% rests with the top ten. Source material: peripheral blood. The receptors derive from a human donor in a cohort sampled during active COVID-19.

The CDR3 is CASSSDSQETQYF. CDR3 in DNA: TGTGCCAGCAGTTCGGACAGTCAAGAGACCCAGTACTTC. V and J are TRBV2 and TRBJ2-5, with D maybe TRBD1 (6 bases). Germline loops: CDR1 SNHLY, CDR2 FYNNEI. Trimming shortened V by 5 bases and J by 2 bases, and 9 bases separated the two germline ends. There are 13 residues in the CDR3.

This chain connects TRBV23-1 to TRBJ2-7; 9 nucleotides align to TRBD2. TRBV23-1 is treated as an ORF (open reading frame) with a function not yet certain. The CDR3 length is 14 residues. With 3 bases clipped from V and 2 bases from J, the junction kept 2 bases outside the gene matches. CDR3 nucleotide sequence: TGCGCCAGCAGTCACACTAGCGGGCCCTACGAGCAGTACGTC. Translating gives CASSHTSGPYEQYV.

The chain carries TRBV5-1 and TRBJ1-3, with unresolved D. V was cut by 0 bases and J by 3 bases, with 10 bases left in between. This CDR3 is built from 15 residues. The germline gives CDR1 SGHRS, CDR2 YFSETQ. The CDR3 nucleotides read TGCGCCAGCAGCTTGGATCAGGCAGGTGGAAACACCATATATTTT. This gives the protein CASSLDQAGGNTIYF. Complete variable domain (other parts from reference TRBV5-1 and TRBJ1-3): KAGVTQTPRYLIKTRGQQVTLSCSPISGHRSVSWYQQTPGQGLQFLFEYFSETQRNKGNFPGRFSGRQFSNSRSEMNVSTLELGDSALYLCASSLDQAGGNTIYFGEGSWLTVV.

The genes are TRBV10-2 and TRBJ2-5; unclear D gene. The V and J ends lost 3 bases and 5 bases respectively, with 13 bases between them. The CDR3 length is 14 residues. The germline gives CDR1 WSHSY, CDR2 SAAADI. The CDR3 DNA is TGCGCCAGCAGTGAATTTCGGGTTGGGGAGACCCAGTACTTC. This translates into CASSEFRVGETQYF.

V and J are TRBV5-1 and TRBJ1-4; D is possibly TRBD1 (5 bases). This CDR3 region has 13 residues. Trimming removed 8 bases from V and 4 bases from J, with 12 bases in between. Per germline, CDR1 SGHRS and CDR2 YFSETQ. DNA for the CDR3: TGCGCCAGTAGTGGGGCTTATAATGAAAAACTGTTTTTT. Translated: CASSGAYNEKLFF. Full variable domain (remainder filled in from reference TRBV5-1 and TRBJ1-4): KAGVTQTPRYLIKTRGQQVTLSCSPISGHRSVSWYQQTPGQGLQFLFEYFSETQRNKGNFPGRFSGRQFSNSRSEMNVSTLELGDSALYLCASSGAYNEKLFFGSGTQLSVL.

The V call is TRBV9, the J call TRBJ2-7, with TRBD2 identical over 14 bases. CDR3 length: 18 amino acids. Germline CDR1 SGDLS, CDR2 YYNGEE. J lost 0 bases, V lost 2 bases, and 7 bases had no gene match. The CDR3 region is CASSVGTSGSSASYEQYF. CDR3 coding DNA: TGTGCCAGCAGCGTCGGGACTAGCGGGAGTTCCGCCTCCTACGAGCAGTACTTC.

The CDR3 here is CASSLSQGDTEAFF. For the CDR3, the DNA is TGTGCCAGCAGCTTAAGCCAGGGGGATACTGAAGCTTTCTTT. The V call is TRBV7-9, the J call TRBJ1-1; TRBD1 matches 7 bases. The CDR3 length is 14 residues. V shed 2 bases and J 5 bases; nucleotides not matched to a gene: 5. Germline lookup yields CDR1 SEHNR and CDR2 FQNEAQ (reference sequence).

The chain is built from TRBV11-2 and TRBJ2-1, with TRBD1 matching 8 bases. Germline CDR1 SGHAT, CDR2 FQNNGV. J was trimmed by 8 bases and V by 2 bases; bases with no gene match: 8. The CDR3 runs 15 residues. DNA for the CDR3: TGTGCCAGCAGCTTAATCAGGGGGCAAACCCATGAGCAGTTCTTC. Residues: CASSLIRGQTHEQFF.

This clone was seen a handful of times. The J gene is TRBJ2-4, the V gene TRBV5-6; D is possibly TRBD2 (6 bases). CDR1 and CDR2 (germline): SGHDT, YYEEEE. Trimming removed 0 bases from V and 4 bases from J, with 11 bases in between. The CDR3 spans 15 residues. This CDR3 reads CASSLEGLSKNIQYF. Here the CDR3 DNA reads TGTGCCAGCAGCTTGGAGGGACTTAGTAAAAACATTCAGTACTTC. Supplemented by reference TRBV5-6 and TRBJ2-4, the full variable domain reads DAGVTQSPTHLIKTRGQQVTLRCSPKSGHDTVSWYQQALGQGPQFIFQYYEEEERQRGNFPDRFSGHQFPNYSSELNVNALLLGDSALYLCASSLEGLSKNIQYFGAGTRLSVL.

The V and J genes are TRBV27 and TRBJ2-5, with a weak D call TRBD2 (6 bases). The CDR3 has 13 amino acids. The germline CDR1 and CDR2 sequences are MNHEY and SMNVEV (reference sequence). The germline V and J ends were trimmed by 6 bases and 4 bases, with 12 bases remaining between them. The CDR3: CASRARGGETQYF. The CDR3 DNA sequence: TGTGCCAGCAGGGCTAGGGGAGGAGAGACCCAGTACTTC.

This sequence joins TRBV20-1 and TRBJ2-2, with D possibly TRBD2 on 6 matching bases. CDR1 is DFQATT and CDR2 is SNEGSKA in the germline V gene (reference sequence). The CDR3 is made up of 17 amino acids. Trimming shortened V by 3 bases and J by 3 bases, and 20 bases separated the two germline ends. The CDR3 nucleotides are TGCAGTGCTAGTGGAAGGGTCGGGCGGGGCGACACCGGGGAGCTGTTTTTT. It codes for CSASGRVGRGDTGELFF.